This record covers a single T cell receptor (beta chain). The antigen is unknown. Germline trimming cut 6 bases from V and 0 bases from J; bases unmatched to any gene: 7. The CDR3 loop spans 15 amino acids. CDR1 SGHDN and CDR2 FVKESK come from the germline V gene. This specimen comes from a study of shared clonotypes between healthy human individuals. Study in general: For every donor, three CD4 naive, three CD4 memory, two CD8 naive and one CD8 memory plates were used. Study results and caveats: Sequencing depth was predicted to influence how clonotypes are shared among donors. Relative to clonotypes present in all four donors, those not shared had lower generation probabilities.

CD45RO negativity and positive selection for CCR7 defined naive CD8 cells, a population that excluded terminally differentiated effector memory CD45RA+ cells. Assay: immunoSEQ multiplex PCR; the TCRdb copy retains only in-frame clones and omits some. The data hold about 1.9 million clones, with around 95% observed a single time. The specimen sequenced was naive CD8+ T cells from PBMCs. The V gene is TRBV14, the J gene TRBJ1-2, with 7 bases fitting TRBD1. The sequence was collected from a man younger than 35 in good health. Some clones in this sample may be carry-over from other donors' samples. This chain's CDR3 is CASSDPGQTNYGYTF. DNA for the CDR3: TGTGCCAGCAGTGATCCGGGACAGACTAACTATGGCTACACCTTC.